This T cell receptor beta chain emerged from a study of T cell repertoires in cytomegalovirus infection. For the study at large: It can be stated that public TCR beta signatures indicated CMV infection as well as a matching HLA type. General study results and limits: Public TCR beta family frequency separated CMV-and-HLA carriers, including in an independent cohort.

TCRdb redid the calling of the reads with MiXCR, one entry per CDR3 protein. The table lists hundreds of thousands of distinct CDR3 sequences, approximately 24% of them singletons, with approximately 8.2% in the top ten. Trimming took 0 bases from V and 12 from J; bases not matched to a gene: 12. The CDR3 is made up of 16 amino acids. Germline loops: CDR1 SGHVS, CDR2 FNYEAQ. Points on this clonotype: Its antigen remains unidentified.

The gene calls are TRBV7-6 and TRBJ2-1; 9 bases align to TRBD2. The clonotype was recovered from a human donor in good health (CMV status not recorded). Some clones in this sample may be carry-over from other donors' samples. The sample taken for sequencing was CD8+ T cells from PBMCs. Here the CDR3 reads CASSLAGLAGNYGQFF. The CDR3 coding sequence is TGTGCCAGCAGCTTAGCCGGGCTAGCGGGGAACTACGGGCAGTTCTTC.